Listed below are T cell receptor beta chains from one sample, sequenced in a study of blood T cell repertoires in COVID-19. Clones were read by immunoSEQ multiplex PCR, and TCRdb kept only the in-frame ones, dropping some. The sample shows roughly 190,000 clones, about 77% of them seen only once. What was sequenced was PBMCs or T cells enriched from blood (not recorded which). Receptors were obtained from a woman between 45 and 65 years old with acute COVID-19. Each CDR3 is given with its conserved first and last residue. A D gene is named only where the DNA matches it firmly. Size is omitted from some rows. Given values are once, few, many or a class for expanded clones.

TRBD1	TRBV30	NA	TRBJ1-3	TGTGCCTGGGGATGGGACAGTGGAAACACCATATATTTT	CAWGWDSGNTIYF
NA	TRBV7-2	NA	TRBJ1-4	TGTGCCAGCAGCTTCAATGGAGGGAAACTGTTTTTT	CASSFNGGKLFF
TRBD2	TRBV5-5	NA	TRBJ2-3	TGTGCCAGCAGCGTACTATCTTCCCCCTCGGGGGGGAGGACAGATACGCAGTATTTT	CASSVLSSPSGGRTDTQYF
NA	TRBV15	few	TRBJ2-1	TGTGCCACCAGCAGTAAAAGTTCAGGGGGGAATGAGCAGTTCTTC	CATSSKSSGGNEQFF
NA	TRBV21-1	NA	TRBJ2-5	TGTGCCAGCAGCAAAAGATTGTCAGGGGTTAGCGCACAAGAGACCCAGTACTTC	CASSKRLSGVSAQETQYF
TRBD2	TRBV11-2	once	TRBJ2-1	TGTGCCAGCAGCTTAGACGGACTAGCGGGGGGTCCCCTTTACAATGAGCAGTTCTTC	CASSLDGLAGGPLYNEQFF
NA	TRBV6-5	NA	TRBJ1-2	TGTGCCAGCCGCAACCGGCGGGGCATCGGCTATGGCTACACCTTC	CASRNRRGIGYGYTF
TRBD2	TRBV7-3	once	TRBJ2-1	TGTGCCAGCAGCTTAATAGCGGGGGGGAACGGTGAGCAGTTCTTC	CASSLIAGGNGEQFF
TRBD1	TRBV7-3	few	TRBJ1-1	TGTGCCAGCAGCGGACAGGCGAACACTGAAGCTTTCTTT	CASSGQANTEAFF
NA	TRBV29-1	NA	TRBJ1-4	TGCAGCGTTGAGGGGGGGCAGGGTGAAAAACTGTTTTTT	CSVEGGQGEKLFF
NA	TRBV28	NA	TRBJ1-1	TGTGCCAGCACCACAACGGGGGGGTCGAACACTGAAGCTTTCTTT	CASTTTGGSNTEAFF
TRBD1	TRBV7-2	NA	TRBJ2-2	TGTGCCAGCAGCTCCTGGACAGGACGGACCGGGGAGCTGTTTTTT	CASSSWTGRTGELFF
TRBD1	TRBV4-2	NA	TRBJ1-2	TGTGCCAGCAGCCAACCCCGGGGGGGACAGTCATCTTGGAACTATGGCTACACCTTC	CASSQPRGGQSSWNYGYTF
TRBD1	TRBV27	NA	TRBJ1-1	TGTGCCAGCAGTCCACACCGGGACAGGGGTGAAGCTTTCTTT	CASSPHRDRGEAFF
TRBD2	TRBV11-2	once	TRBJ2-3	TGTGCCAGCAGTTACACCCGGGGGGGTGGAGATACGCAGTATTTT	CASSYTRGGGDTQYF
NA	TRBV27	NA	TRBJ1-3	TGTGCCAGCAGGTCAGGGAGGTCTGGCTCTGGAAACACCATATATTTT	CASRSGRSGSGNTIYF
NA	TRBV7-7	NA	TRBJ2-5	TGTGCTAGCAGCTTAGGAGAACAAGAGACCCAGTACTTC	CASSLGEQETQYF
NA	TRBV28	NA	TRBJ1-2	TGTGCCAGCAGTTCCCCCTCCTCGGGGAACTATGGCTACACCTTC	CASSSPSSGNYGYTF
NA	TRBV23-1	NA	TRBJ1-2	TGCGCCAGCAGTCAATCGATCCTAGAAGCGGGCTATGGCTACACCTTC	CASSQSILEAGYGYTF
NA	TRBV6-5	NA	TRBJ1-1	TGTGCCAGCAGTCTAACAGGGACCACTGAAGCTTTCTTT	CASSLTGTTEAFF
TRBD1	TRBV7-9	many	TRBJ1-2	TGTGCCAGCAGCGCATGGGACAGGGTGATGTATGGCTACACCTTC	CASSAWDRVMYGYTF
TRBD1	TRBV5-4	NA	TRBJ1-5	TGTGCCAGCAGTACAGGGGGCAGCAATCAGCCCCAGCATTTT	CASSTGGSNQPQHF
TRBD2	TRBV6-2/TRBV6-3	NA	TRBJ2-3	TGTGCCAGCAGTTACCTGCGGGGGTCACCCACAGATACGCAGTATTTT	CASSYLRGSPTDTQYF
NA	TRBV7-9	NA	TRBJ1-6	TGTGCCAGCAGCCCGGAGAGCTCCTATAATTCACCCCTCCACTTT	CASSPESSYNSPLHF
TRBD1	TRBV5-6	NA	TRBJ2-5	TGTGCCAGCAGCTTGTGGCAGGGGGCTGAGACCCAGTACTTC	CASSLWQGAETQYF
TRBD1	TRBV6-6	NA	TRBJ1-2	TGTGCCAGCAGTTACAGACAGGGGGACTATGGCTACACCTTC	CASSYRQGDYGYTF
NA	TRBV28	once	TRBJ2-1	TGTGCCAGCAGTTTCATTTATGAGCAGTTCTTC	CASSFIYEQFF
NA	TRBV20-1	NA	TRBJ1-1	TGCAGTGCTAGTTCAGGGTCGACTGAAGCTTTCTTT	CSASSGSTEAFF
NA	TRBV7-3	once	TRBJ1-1	TGTGCCAGCAGCTTAACCCCGGGGGGACCTGAAGCTTTCTTT	CASSLTPGGPEAFF
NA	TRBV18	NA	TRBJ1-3	TGTGCCAGCTCACCGGCAGGGCGAAACACCATATATTTT	CASSPAGRNTIYF
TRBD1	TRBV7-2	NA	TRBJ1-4	TGTGCCAGCAGCCTCGACAGGGCTACTAATGAAAAACTGTTTTTT	CASSLDRATNEKLFF
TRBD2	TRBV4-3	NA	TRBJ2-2	TGCGCCAGCAGCCAAGATTATCGGGGGGACACCGGGGAGCTGTTTTTT	CASSQDYRGDTGELFF
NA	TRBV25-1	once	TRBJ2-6	TGTGCCAGCCGGGGATCTGGGGCCAACGTCCTGACTTTC	CASRGSGANVLTF
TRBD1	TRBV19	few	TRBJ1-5	TGTGCCAGTAGTGACACAGGGGGACGGAATCAGCCCCAGCATTTT	CASSDTGGRNQPQHF
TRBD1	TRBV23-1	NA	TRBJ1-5	TGCGCCAGCAGTCACCGGGACAGGGCTAGCAATCAGCCCCAGCATTTT	CASSHRDRASNQPQHF
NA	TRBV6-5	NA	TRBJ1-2	TGTGCCAGCAGTTACTCGAGTAGGGGGGGATATGGCTACACCTTC	CASSYSSRGGYGYTF
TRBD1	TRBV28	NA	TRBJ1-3	TGTGCCAGCAGTTTGCTACAGGGGGGAAACACCATATATTTT	CASSLLQGGNTIYF
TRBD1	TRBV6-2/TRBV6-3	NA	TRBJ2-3	TGTGCCAGCAGTTACTCGAGATCTCTACCAGGGGGCGACATTTTAGATACGCAGTATTTT	CASSYSRSLPGGDILDTQYF
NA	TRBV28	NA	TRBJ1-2	TGTGCCAGCAGCGGGTTTTCAACTTTTGGCTACACCTTC	CASSGFSTFGYTF
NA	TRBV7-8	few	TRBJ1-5	TGTGCCAGCAGCTTTCGTCAGAATCAGCCCCAGCATTTT	CASSFRQNQPQHF
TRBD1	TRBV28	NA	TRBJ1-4	TGTGCCAGCAGCCTATCCGGGACAGTCCATGAAAAACTGTTTTTT	CASSLSGTVHEKLFF
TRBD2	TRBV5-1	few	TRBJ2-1	TGCGCCAGCAGCTTGGATAGCGGGGGCTACTACAATGAGCAGTTCTTC	CASSLDSGGYYNEQFF
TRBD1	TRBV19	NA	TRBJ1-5	TGTGCCAGTAGCGGGACAGGGGGCAATCAGCCCCAGCATTTT	CASSGTGGNQPQHF
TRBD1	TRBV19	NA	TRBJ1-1	TGTGCCAGTAGTCCCCCCGGGACAGCGAACACTGAAGCTTTCTTT	CASSPPGTANTEAFF
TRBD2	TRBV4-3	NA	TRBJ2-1	TGCGCCAGCAGCCAAGGACTAGCGGGGGCGGGTGAGCAGTTCTTC	CASSQGLAGAGEQFF
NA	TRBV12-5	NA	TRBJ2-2	TGTGCTAGTGGCTTAAGGGGGGGCCGGGGCGGGGAGCTGTTTTTT	CASGLRGGRGGELFF
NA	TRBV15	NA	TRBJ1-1	TGTGCCACCAGCAGGGGCCAACAGGTGAACACTGAAGCTTTCTTT	CATSRGQQVNTEAFF
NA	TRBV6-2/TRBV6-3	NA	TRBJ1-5	TGTGCCAGCAGCCTACTCGACAGGAGCAATCAGCCCCAGCATTTT	CASSLLDRSNQPQHF
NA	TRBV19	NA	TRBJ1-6	TGTGCCAGTAGTATCCTCAGGAATAATTCACCCCTCCACTTT	CASSILRNNSPLHF